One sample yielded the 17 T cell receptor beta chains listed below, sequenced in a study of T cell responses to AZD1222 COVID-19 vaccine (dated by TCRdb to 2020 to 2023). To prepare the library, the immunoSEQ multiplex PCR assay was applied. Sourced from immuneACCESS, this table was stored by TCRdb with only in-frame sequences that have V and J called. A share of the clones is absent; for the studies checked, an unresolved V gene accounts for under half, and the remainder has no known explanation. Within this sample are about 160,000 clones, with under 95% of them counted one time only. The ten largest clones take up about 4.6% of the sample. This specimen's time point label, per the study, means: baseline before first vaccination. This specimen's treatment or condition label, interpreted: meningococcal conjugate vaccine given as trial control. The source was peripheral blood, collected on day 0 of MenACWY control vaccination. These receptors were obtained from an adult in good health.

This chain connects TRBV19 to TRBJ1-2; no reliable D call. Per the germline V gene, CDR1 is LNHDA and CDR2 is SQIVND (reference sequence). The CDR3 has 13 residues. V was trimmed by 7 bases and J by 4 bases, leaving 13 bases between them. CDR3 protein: CASTNGDFYGYTF. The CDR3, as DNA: TGTGCCAGTACCAACGGAGACTTCTATGGCTACACCTTC.

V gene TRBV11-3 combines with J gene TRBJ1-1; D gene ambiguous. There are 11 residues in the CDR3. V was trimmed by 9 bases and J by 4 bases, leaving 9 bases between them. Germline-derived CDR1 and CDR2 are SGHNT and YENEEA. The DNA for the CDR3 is TGTGCCAGTCAAACGGGCACTGAAGCTTTCTTT. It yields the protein CASQTGTEAFF.

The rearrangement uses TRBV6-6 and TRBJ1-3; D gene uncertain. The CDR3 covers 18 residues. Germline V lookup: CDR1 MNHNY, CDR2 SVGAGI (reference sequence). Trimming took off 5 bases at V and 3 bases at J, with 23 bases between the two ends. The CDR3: CASSRSVGQQGGGNTIYF. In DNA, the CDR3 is TGTGCCAGCAGTCGGTCGGTCGGCCAGCAAGGAGGTGGAAACACCATATATTTT.

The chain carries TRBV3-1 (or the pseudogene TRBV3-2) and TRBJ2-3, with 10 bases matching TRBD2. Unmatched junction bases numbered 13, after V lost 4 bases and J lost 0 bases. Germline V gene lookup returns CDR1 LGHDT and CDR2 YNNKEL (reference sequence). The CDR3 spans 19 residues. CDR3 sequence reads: CASSPYPSGRATSTDTQYF. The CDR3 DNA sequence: TGTGCCAGCAGCCCTTACCCCAGCGGGAGGGCCACTAGCACAGATACGCAGTATTTT.

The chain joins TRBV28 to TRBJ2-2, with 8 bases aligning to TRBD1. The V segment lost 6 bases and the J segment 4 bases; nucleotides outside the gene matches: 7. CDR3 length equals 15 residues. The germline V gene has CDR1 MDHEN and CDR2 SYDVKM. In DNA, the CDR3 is TGTGCCAGCAGAAAAGACAGGGGTAGCACCGGGGAGCTGTTTTTT. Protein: CASRKDRGSTGELFF.

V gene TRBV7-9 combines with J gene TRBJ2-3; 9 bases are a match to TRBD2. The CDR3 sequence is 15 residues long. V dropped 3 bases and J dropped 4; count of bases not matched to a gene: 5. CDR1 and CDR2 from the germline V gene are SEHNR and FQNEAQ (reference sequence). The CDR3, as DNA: TGTGCCAGCAGCTTCGGCGGGAGGGTCCCAGATACGCAGTATTTT. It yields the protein CASSFGGRVPDTQYF.

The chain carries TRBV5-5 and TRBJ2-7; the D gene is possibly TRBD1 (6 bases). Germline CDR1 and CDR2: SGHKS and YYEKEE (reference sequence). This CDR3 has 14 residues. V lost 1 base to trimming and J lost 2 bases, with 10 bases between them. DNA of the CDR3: TGTGCCAGCAGCTTGAGGCAGGGGACCTACGAGCAGTACTTC. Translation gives CASSLRQGTYEQYF.

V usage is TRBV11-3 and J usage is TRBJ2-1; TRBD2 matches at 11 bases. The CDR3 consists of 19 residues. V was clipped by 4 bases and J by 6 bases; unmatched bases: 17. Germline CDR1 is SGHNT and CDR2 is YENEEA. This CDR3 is CASSSSPSGRTPLGNEQFF. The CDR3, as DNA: TGTGCCAGCAGCTCCTCCCCTAGCGGGAGGACCCCCCTTGGCAATGAGCAGTTCTTC.

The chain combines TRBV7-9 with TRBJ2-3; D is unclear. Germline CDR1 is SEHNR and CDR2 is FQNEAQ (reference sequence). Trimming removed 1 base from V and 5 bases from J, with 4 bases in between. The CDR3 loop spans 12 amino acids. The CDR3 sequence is CASSLDRDTQYF. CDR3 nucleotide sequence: TGTGCCAGCAGCTTAGACAGAGATACGCAGTATTTT.

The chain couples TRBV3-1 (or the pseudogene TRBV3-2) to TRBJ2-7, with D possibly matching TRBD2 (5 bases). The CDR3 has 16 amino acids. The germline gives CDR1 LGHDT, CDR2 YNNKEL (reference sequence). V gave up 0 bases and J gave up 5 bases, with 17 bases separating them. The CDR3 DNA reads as TGTGCCAGCAGCCAAGAGAGACCGACTTGGACTCACGAGCAGTACTTC. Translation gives CASSQERPTWTHEQYF.

The CDR3 spells CASSTGQPSTEAFF. The CDR3 region has the DNA TGTGCCAGTAGTACCGGACAGCCGAGCACTGAAGCTTTCTTT. This chain uses TRBV19 with TRBJ1-1; TRBD1 might be the D (6 bases). This CDR3 is 14 amino acids long. In germline, CDR1 is LNHDA, CDR2 SQIVND (reference sequence). Trimming left V 4 bases short and J 4 bases short, with 13 bases between.

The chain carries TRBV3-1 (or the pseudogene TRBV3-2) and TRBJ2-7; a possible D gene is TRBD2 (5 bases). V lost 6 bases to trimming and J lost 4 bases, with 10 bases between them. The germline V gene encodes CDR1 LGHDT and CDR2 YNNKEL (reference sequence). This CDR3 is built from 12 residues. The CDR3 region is CASRARGYEQYF. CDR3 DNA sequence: TGTGCCAGCAGGGCGAGAGGGTACGAGCAGTACTTC.

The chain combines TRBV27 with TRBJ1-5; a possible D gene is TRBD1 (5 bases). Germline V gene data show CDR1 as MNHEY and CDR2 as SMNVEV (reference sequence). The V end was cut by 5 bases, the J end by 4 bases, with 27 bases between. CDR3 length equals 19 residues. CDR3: CASSNFGRSLGQLNQPQHF. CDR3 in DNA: TGTGCCAGCAGTAATTTCGGTCGTTCACTGGGGCAGCTTAATCAGCCCCAGCATTTT.

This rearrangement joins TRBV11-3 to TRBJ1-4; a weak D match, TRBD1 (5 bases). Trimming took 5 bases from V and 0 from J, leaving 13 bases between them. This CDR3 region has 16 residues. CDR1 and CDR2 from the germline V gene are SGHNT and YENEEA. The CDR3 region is CASSKGTSTTNEKLFF. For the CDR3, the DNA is TGTGCCAGCAGCAAAGGGACTTCTACAACTAATGAAAAACTGTTTTTT.

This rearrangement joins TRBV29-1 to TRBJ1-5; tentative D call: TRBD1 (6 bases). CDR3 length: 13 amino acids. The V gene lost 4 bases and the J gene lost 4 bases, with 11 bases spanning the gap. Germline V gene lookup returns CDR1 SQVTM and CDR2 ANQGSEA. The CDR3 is CSVGDMTNQPQHF. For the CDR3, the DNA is TGCAGCGTTGGGGACATGACTAATCAGCCCCAGCATTTT.

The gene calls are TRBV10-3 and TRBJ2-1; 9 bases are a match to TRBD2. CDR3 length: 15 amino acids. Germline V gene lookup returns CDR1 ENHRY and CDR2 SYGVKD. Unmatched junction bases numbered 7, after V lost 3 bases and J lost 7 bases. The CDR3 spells CAISESASGVNEQFF. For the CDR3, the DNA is TGTGCCATCAGTGAATCGGCTAGCGGGGTGAATGAGCAGTTCTTC.

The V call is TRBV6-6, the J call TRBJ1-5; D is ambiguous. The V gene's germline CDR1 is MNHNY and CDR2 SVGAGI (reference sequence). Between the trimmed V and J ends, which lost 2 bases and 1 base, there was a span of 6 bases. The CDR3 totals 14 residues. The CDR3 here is CASSYRGSNQPQHF. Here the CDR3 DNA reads TGTGCCAGCAGTTACCGCGGCAGCAATCAGCCCCAGCATTTT.